Listed here is a single T cell receptor (beta chain). The germline gene is not matched at one end of the junction; a read error may be the cause. Co-extracting RNA and DNA was done with about 18-33 mg of unsorted bulk tissue as input. Making TCR beta cDNA involved around 500 ng total RNA and a constant-region primer. Libraries covering TCR beta were generated through three nested multiplex PCR rounds (using a slightly modified ARM-PCR). The first two PCR rounds used TRBV1-TRBV30 forward primers with a C-beta reverse primer, nine to ten cycles each. One entry per CDR3 protein results from TCRdb running MiXCR on the multiplex PCR reads. The sample includes approximately 40,000 distinct CDR3 sequences, roughly 74% of them seen just once. This sample was included in a study of tumor-infiltrating lymphocytes in primary liver carcinoma. In the study overall: Stage T1-T3 N0M0 tumors spanned 4.2 to 10 cm.

The CDR3 covers 18 residues. In germline, CDR1 is MNHNS, CDR2 SASEGT. V is TRBV6-1 and J is TRBJ2-1; 14 bases line up with TRBD2. What was sequenced was liver tumor tissue from sampling region 4. Subset reported: tumor region T4, right-lateral pole. The receptor comes from a man in his forties with primary liver carcinoma and hepatitis B virus infection. This chain's CDR3 is CVSRGTGLAGAAYNEQSF. The CDR3 DNA reads TGTGTCAGCAGAGGTACGGGACTAGCGGGAGCAGCCTACAATGAGCAGTCCTTC.